The 16 T cell receptor beta chains given below trace back to one sample, sequenced in a study of blood T cell repertoires in COVID-19. Clones were sequenced by immunoSEQ multiplex PCR, and TCRdb holds only the in-frame ones, with some missing. The table lists 450,000 or so clones, 89% of them singletons. The sequencing input was peripheral blood. Receptors originate from a middle-aged woman with COVID-19, enrolled during active disease.

This chain connects TRBV12-3 or TRBV12-4 to TRBJ1-2, with D tentatively TRBD1 (5 bases). This CDR3 comprises 12 residues. V was trimmed by 6 bases and J by 7 bases, leaving 12 bases between them. The CDR3 DNA reads as TGTGCCAGCAGAAACCCCGGGGGTGGCTACACCTTC. Its protein is CASRNPGGGYTF.

V and J are TRBV6-2 or TRBV6-3 and TRBJ1-3, with 8 bases lining up with TRBD1. Germline V CDR1 and CDR2: MNHEY, SVGEGT. J gave up 4 bases and V 6 bases, and 8 bases lay outside the gene matches. The CDR3 sequence is 15 residues long. CDR3 bases: TGTGCCAGCAGCACCGACAGGGGCGCAGGAAACACCATATATTTT. Translating gives CASSTDRGAGNTIYF.

The chain recombines TRBV18 with TRBJ1-5; no firm D call. Trimming took 0 bases from V and 3 from J, leaving 9 bases between them. This CDR3 is 15 amino acids long. Germline-derived CDR1 and CDR2 are KGHSH and LQKENI. The CDR3 protein is CASSPPAGPNQPQHF. DNA for the CDR3: TGTGCCAGCTCACCACCGGCAGGCCCCAATCAGCCCCAGCATTTT. Full variable domain (remainder filled in from reference TRBV18 and TRBJ1-5): NAGVMQNPRHLVRRRGQEARLRCSPMKGHSHVYWYRQLPEEGLKFMVYLQKENIIDESGMPKERFSAEFPKEGPSILRIQQVVRGDSAAYFCASSPPAGPNQPQHFGDGTRLSIL.

The chain is built from TRBV29-1 and TRBJ1-1; 7 positions match TRBD1. The trim removed 6 bases at V and 2 bases at J, leaving 3 bases unmatched. This CDR3 spans 12 amino acids. Germline V gene data show CDR1 as SQVTM and CDR2 as ANQGSEA. CDR3 coding DNA: TGCAGCGTAAGGACAGGCAACACTGAAGCTTTCTTT. This translates into CSVRTGNTEAFF.

V and J are TRBV4-3 and TRBJ2-7; the match to TRBD1 covers 8 bases. This CDR3 is 14 amino acids long. Germline lookup yields CDR1 LGHNA and CDR2 YSLEER. V lost 4 bases, J lost 6 bases, and 8 bases stayed unmatched. CDR3 protein: CASSRRTGLSEQYF. CDR3 nucleotides: TGCGCCAGCAGCCGTCGGACAGGGTTGTCCGAGCAGTACTTC.

The chain links TRBV29-1 to TRBJ2-5; TRBD2 matches at 9 bases. Trimming at V came to 4 bases and at J to 3 bases, leaving 12 bases not matched to a gene. Germline V CDR1 and CDR2: SQVTM, ANQGSEA. The CDR3 has 16 amino acids. This CDR3 reads CSVVIAGARWKETQYF. The CDR3 bases are TGCAGCGTTGTAATAGCGGGAGCCCGTTGGAAAGAGACCCAGTACTTC.

The chain combines TRBV5-1 with TRBJ1-1; TRBD1 agrees at 7 bases. Losses at the gene ends were 2 bases for V and 0 bases for J; bases not matched to a gene: 4. Germline assignment: CDR1 SGHRS and CDR2 YFSETQ. The CDR3 extends over 15 amino acids. CDR3 coding DNA: TGCGCCAGCAGCTTCTCGCAGGGGGTGAACACTGAAGCTTTCTTT. Its protein product is CASSFSQGVNTEAFF.

V is TRBV7-2 and J is TRBJ1-1; tentative D call: TRBD1 (6 bases). V gave up 1 base and J gave up 5 bases, with 14 bases separating them. CDR3 length equals 15 residues. The germline gives CDR1 SGHTA, CDR2 FQGNSA. The DNA of the CDR3 is TGTGCCAGCAGCTTAGTGGCAGGGGCAGGGACTGAAGCTTTCTTT. Amino acid sequence: CASSLVAGAGTEAFF.

The chain joins TRBV19 to TRBJ2-7, with D possibly TRBD1 on 5 matching bases. The CDR3 extends over 16 amino acids. The germline V gene encodes CDR1 LNHDA and CDR2 SQIVND (reference sequence). V was pared by 5 bases and J by 5 bases, with 22 bases between. The CDR3 region has the DNA TGTGCCAGTAGTGCAGGACGTGGCAGGGTTTTTCACGAGCAGTACTTC. Its protein is CASSAGRGRVFHEQYF.

The chain has TRBV6-2 or TRBV6-3 and TRBJ2-6; D call uncertain. The CDR3 length is 16 residues. Germline CDR1 MNHEY, CDR2 SVGEGT. Trimming shortened V by 1 base and J by 0 bases, and 7 bases separated the two germline ends. The CDR3 DNA reads TGTGCCAGCAGTTACTACAGTCGCTCTGGGGCCAACGTCCTGACTTTC. It translates to CASSYYSRSGANVLTF.

For the CDR3, the DNA is TGTGCCAGCAGCGGGACAGACACCGGGGAGCTGTTTTTT. It specifies CASSGTDTGELFF. This sequence joins TRBV5-4 and TRBJ2-2, with TRBD1 matching 7 bases. This CDR3 contains 13 residues. V lost 4 bases and J lost 3; bases outside the gene matches: 0. Germline assignment: CDR1 SGHNT and CDR2 YYREEE (reference sequence).

The chain combines TRBV7-2 with TRBJ2-3; perhaps TRBD1 as D (5 bases). This CDR3 has 12 amino acids. Trimming removed 1 base at V and 11 bases at J, with 10 bases between. Germline CDR1 reads SGHTA; CDR2 reads FQGNSA. The CDR3 spells CASSLERQKQYF. DNA of the CDR3: TGTGCCAGCAGCTTAGAAAGACAGAAGCAGTATTTT.

This chain connects TRBV6-5 to TRBJ2-7; D unclear. Trimming left V 6 bases short and J 4 bases short, with 4 bases between. The length of the CDR3 is 10 residues. The V gene's germline CDR1 is MNHEY and CDR2 SVGAGI. CDR3 residues: CASSRYEQYF. The CDR3 DNA sequence: TGTGCCAGCAGCCGTTACGAGCAGTACTTC.

A single count supports this clone. Other DNA sequences in the same sample also yield this CDR3. The chain is built from TRBV7-2 and TRBJ1-1; D is unclear. Trimming removed 1 base at V and 1 base at J, with 7 bases between. This CDR3 comprises 14 residues. The germline gives CDR1 SGHTA, CDR2 FQGNSA. In DNA form, the CDR3 reads TGTGCCAGCAGCTTAGAGCCCGGGAACACTGAAGCTTTCTTT. Its translation: CASSLEPGNTEAFF.

The V gene is TRBV19, the J gene TRBJ2-1; D is undetermined. The germline CDR1 and CDR2 sequences are LNHDA and SQIVND (reference sequence). The CDR3 spans 12 residues. Trimming removed 7 bases from V and 3 bases from J, with 7 bases in between. CDR3 amino acids: CASTTIYNEQFF. As DNA, the CDR3 is TGTGCCAGTACTACGATCTACAATGAGCAGTTCTTC.

The gene calls are TRBV9 and TRBJ2-1; TRBD2 aligns across 7 bases. The germline V gene encodes CDR1 SGDLS and CDR2 YYNGEE. The trim removed 1 base at V and 4 bases at J, leaving 8 bases unmatched. The length of the CDR3 is 16 residues. The CDR3 nucleotides read TGTGCCAGCAGCGTATGGGCGGGAGAGGGATACAATGAGCAGTTCTTC. Residues: CASSVWAGEGYNEQFF.